This T cell receptor beta chain comes out of a study of blood T cell repertoires in COVID-19 (dated by TCRdb to the early 2020s). For context, the study as a whole: Samples from collaborators originated in the United States, Italy and Spain and spanned both the acute and convalescent phases of COVID-19. The samples were drawn from two sources: the first 160 participants of the ongoing ImmuneRACE study, and 1,254 subjects contributed by 6 global collaborators. Subjects who had been exposed to COVID-19, were actively infected with it, or had recovered from it provided the deeply sampled blood TCRbeta repertoires that made up the dataset. Where available, HLA class I and class II types were obtained from metadata supplied by the sample provider rather than from assay-based typing. The prospective study material was composed of cDNA or gDNA derived from T cells, B-cell-depleted T cells, or PBMCs. A freely available public database, intended as a resource for researchers studying the immune response to SARS-CoV-2, is where the repertoires were released. The sample metadata nearly always contained a de-identified subject ID, COVID-19 status, age in years and sex.

Collaborating institutions collected whole blood in K2EDTA tubes following their own protocols. Collaborator samples were shipped for TCRbeta analysis as frozen whole blood, isolated PBMCs, or DNA extracted from either sample type. Results and caveats for the whole study, not just this receptor: The amount of clinical and demographic metadata varied by source and participant and was provided uncurated.

Comments on this clone: Its cognate antigen has yet to be identified. Base qualities are not at hand, and no much larger clone is one base apart.

The immunoSEQ Assay, a bias-controlled multiplex PCR, was used to amplify TCRbeta CDR3 regions from genomic DNA. On the study's bioinformatics: Within the assay, amplification of reference gene primers was used to estimate how many nucleated cells each sample contained. To quantify the absolute abundance of each unique TCRbeta CDR3 rearrangement, sequence reads were collapsed and filtered. For each sample, productive Simpson clonality was calculated as the square root of Simpson's diversity index over productive rearrangements. Drawn from immuneACCESS, this table holds only the in-frame rearrangements with V and J called that TCRdb kept. Clones are partly lost; checked studies trace under half to an unresolved V gene and leave the rest unexplained. V and J calls and clone size are those listed in that table; D and trimming were worked out from the DNA. The sample yields 140,000 to 150,000 clones; roughly 84% were counted once. Together, the top ten hold 35% to 50% of the sample.

From the cysteine through the phenylalanine, the CDR3 covers 13 amino acids. Only the CDR3 part of the read is kept: 39 bases, read in frame from the first base. CDR1 and CDR2 are read off the germline V gene (reference sequence) as SGHKS and YYEKEE. The trim is 4 bases for V and 0 bases for J, with a gap of 7 bases between the germline ends. The sequence joins TRBV5-5 to TRBJ1-1; the D gene cannot be resolved reliably. The receptor's source is a human donor in a cohort sampled during active COVID-19. Specimen: peripheral blood. The CDR3 here reads CASSVELNTEAFF. The base sequence is TGTGCCAGCAGCGTCGAGTTGAACACTGAAGCTTTCTTT.